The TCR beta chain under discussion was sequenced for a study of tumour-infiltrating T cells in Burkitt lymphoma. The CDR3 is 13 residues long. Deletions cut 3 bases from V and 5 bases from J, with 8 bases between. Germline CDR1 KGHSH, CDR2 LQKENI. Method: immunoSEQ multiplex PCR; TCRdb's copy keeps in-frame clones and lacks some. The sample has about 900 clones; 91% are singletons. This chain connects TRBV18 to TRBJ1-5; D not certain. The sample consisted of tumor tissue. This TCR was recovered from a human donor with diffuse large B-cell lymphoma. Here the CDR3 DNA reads TGTGCCAGCTCACCCGGACGAGATCAGCCCCAGCATTTT. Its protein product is CASSPGRDQPQHF.